This T cell receptor (beta chain) comes out of a study of T cell responses to AZD1222 COVID-19 vaccine. Broader study findings: Unmutated variant regions reportedly attract nearly half of all spike-specific TCRs. Possibly, clonal diversity was underestimated; donors were largely white British and included more females.

TCRdb's copy holds only in-frame clones and misses some; the assay was immunoSEQ multiplex PCR. The sample yields around 140,000 clones, about nine tenths seen once. As concerns this clone: The antigen remains unidentified.

This receptor was taken from an adult in good health. The sample was peripheral blood, taken on day 0 of AZD1222 vaccination.

The CDR3 region is CASSPNIHTQYF. CDR3 in DNA: TGTGCCAGCAGTCCTAACATCCATACGCAGTATTTT. The gene calls are TRBV12-3 or TRBV12-4 and TRBJ2-3; no firm D call. The CDR3 runs to 12 residues. V was cut by 5 bases and J by 7 bases, with 10 bases left in between.